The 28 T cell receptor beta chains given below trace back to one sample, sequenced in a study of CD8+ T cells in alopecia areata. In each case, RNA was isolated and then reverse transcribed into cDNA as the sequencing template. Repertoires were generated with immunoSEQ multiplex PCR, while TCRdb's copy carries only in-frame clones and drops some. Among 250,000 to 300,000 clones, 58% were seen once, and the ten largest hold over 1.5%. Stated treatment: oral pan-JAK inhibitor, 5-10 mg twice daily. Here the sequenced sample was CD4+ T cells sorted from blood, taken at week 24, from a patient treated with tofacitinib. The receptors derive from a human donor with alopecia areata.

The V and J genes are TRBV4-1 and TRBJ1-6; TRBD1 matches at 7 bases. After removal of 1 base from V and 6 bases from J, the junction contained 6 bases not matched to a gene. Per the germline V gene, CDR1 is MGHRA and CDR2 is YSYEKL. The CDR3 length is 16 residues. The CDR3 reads CASSQVRAGGNSPLHF. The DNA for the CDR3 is TGCGCCAGCAGCCAAGTCCGGGCAGGGGGTAATTCACCCCTCCACTTT.

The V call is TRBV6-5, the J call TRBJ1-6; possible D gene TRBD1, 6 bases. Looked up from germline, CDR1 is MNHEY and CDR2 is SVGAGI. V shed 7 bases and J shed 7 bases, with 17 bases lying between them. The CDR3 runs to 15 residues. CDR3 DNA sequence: TGTGCCAGCACCCGGGGGGGGCGTGAGAATTCACCCCTCCACTTT. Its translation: CASTRGGRENSPLHF.

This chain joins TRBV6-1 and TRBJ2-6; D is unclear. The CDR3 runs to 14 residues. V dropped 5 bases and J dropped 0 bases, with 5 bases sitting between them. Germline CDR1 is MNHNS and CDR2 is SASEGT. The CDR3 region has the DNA TGTGCCAGCAGTTATAGCTCTGGGGCCAACGTCCTGACTTTC. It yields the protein CASSYSSGANVLTF.

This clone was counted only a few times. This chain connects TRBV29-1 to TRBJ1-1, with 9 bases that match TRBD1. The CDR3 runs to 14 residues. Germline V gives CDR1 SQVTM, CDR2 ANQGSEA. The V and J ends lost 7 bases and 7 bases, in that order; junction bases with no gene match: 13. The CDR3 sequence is CSGTNLGTGNEAFF. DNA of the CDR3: TGCAGCGGAACAAACCTCGGGACAGGGAATGAAGCTTTCTTT.

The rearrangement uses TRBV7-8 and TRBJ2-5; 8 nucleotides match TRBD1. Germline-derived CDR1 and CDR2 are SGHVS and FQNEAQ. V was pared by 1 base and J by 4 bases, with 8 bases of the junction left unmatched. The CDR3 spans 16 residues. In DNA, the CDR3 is TGTGCCAGCAGCTTAGGCCCCAGGGGGCGCGTAGAGACCCAGTACTTC. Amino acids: CASSLGPRGRVETQYF.

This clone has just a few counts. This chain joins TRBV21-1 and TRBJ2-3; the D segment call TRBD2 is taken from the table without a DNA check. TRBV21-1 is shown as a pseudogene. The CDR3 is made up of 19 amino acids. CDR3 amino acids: CASSAQLAGDISSTDTQYF. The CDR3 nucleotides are TGTGCCAGCAGCGCTCAACTAGCGGGGGACATATCTAGCACAGATACGCAGTATTTT.

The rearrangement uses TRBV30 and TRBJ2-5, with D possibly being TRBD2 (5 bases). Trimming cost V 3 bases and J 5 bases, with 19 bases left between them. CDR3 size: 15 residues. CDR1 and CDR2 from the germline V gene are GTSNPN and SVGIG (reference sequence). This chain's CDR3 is CAWRQGSSTYETQYF. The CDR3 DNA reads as TGTGCCTGGAGGCAAGGGAGTAGTACGTATGAGACCCAGTACTTC.

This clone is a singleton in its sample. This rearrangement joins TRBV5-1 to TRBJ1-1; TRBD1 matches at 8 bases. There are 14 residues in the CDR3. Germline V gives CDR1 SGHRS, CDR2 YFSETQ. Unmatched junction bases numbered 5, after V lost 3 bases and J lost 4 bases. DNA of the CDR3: TGCGCCAGCAGCTCCAACAGGGGGTTCACTGAAGCTTTCTTT. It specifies CASSSNRGFTEAFF. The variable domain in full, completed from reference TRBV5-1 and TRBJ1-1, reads KAGVTQTPRYLIKTRGQQVTLSCSPISGHRSVSWYQQTPGQGLQFLFEYFSETQRNKGNFPGRFSGRQFSNSRSEMNVSTLELGDSALYLCASSSNRGFTEAFFGQGTRLTVV.

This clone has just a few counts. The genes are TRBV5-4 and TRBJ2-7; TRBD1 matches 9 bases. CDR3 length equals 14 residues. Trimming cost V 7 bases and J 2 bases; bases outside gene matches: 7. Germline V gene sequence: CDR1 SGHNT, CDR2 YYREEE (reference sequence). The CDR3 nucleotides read TGTGCCAGCGGCCCGGGACAGGGAGCCTACGAGCAGTACTTC. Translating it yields CASGPGQGAYEQYF.

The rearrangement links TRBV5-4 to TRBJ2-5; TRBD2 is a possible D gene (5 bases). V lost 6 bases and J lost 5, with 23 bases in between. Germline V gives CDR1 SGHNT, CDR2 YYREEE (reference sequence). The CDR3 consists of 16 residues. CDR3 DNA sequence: TGTGCCAGCACAAAATTGAGTATGACGGGGTTGGAGACCCAGTACTTC. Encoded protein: CASTKLSMTGLETQYF.

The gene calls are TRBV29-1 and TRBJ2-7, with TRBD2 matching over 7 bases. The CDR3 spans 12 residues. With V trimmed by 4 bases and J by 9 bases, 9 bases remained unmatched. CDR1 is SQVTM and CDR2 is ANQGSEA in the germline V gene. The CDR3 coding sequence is TGCAGCGTTGCGGGACTAATTGGGGCGCAGTACTTC. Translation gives CSVAGLIGAQYF.

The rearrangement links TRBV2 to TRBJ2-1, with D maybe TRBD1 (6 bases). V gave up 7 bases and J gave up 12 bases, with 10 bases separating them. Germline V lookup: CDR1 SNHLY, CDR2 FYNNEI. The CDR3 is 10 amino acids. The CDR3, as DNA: TGTGCCAGCATCCAGGACAGGCAGTTCTTC. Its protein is CASIQDRQFF.

CDR3 loop: CATSRDPHREDNQPQHF. As DNA, the CDR3 is TGTGCCACCAGCAGAGATCCCCACAGGGAGGACAATCAGCCCCAGCATTTT. J is TRBJ1-5 and V is TRBV15; D may be TRBD1 (6 bases). The CDR3 loop spans 17 amino acids. CDR1 and CDR2 from the germline V gene are LNHNV and YYDKDF (reference sequence). V was cut by 0 bases and J by 3 bases, with 15 bases left in between.

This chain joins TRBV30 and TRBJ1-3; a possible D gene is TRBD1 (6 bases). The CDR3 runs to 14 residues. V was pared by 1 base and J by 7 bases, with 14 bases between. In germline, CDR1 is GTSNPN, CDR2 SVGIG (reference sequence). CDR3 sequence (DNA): TGTGCCTGGAGTGCGCCGGGGGGCGGGAACACCATATATTTT. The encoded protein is CAWSAPGGGNTIYF.

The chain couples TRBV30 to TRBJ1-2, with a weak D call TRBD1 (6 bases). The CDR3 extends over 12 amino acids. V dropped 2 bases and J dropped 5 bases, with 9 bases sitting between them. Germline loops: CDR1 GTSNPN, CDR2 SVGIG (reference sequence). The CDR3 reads CAWSRQVYGYTF. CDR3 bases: TGTGCCTGGAGTCGACAGGTTTATGGCTACACCTTC.

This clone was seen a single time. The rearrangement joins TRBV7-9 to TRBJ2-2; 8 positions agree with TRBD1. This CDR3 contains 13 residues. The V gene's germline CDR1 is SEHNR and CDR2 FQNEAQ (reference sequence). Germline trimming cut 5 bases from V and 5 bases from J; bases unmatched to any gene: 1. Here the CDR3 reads CASSGQGTGELFF. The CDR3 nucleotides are TGTGCCAGCAGCGGACAGGGAACCGGGGAGCTGTTTTTT. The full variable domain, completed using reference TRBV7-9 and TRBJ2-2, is DTGVSQNPRHKITKRGQNVTFRCDPISEHNRLYWYRQTLGQGPEFLTYFQNEAQLEKSRLLSDRFSAERPKGSFSTLEIQRTEQGDSAMYLCASSGQGTGELFFGEGSRLTVL.

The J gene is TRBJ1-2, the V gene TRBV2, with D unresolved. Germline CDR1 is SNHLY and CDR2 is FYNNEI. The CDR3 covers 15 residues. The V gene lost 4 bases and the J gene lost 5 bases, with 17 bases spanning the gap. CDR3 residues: CASSVYVQAPYGYTF. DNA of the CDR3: TGTGCCAGCAGTGTATACGTCCAGGCGCCTTATGGCTACACCTTC.

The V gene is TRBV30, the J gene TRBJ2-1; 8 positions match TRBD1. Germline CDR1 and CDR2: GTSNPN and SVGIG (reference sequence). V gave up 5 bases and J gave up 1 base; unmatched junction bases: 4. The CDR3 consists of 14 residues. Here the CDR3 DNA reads TGTGCCTGGGGCCGGGACAGGTCCTACAATGAGCAGTTCTTC. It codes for CAWGRDRSYNEQFF.

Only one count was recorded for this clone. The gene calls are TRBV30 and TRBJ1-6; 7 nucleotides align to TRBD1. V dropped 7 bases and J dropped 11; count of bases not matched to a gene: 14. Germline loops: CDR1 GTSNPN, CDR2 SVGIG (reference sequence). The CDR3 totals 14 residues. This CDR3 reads CAYRKTGIRTPLHF. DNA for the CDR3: TGTGCCTATCGGAAGACAGGGATACGGACACCCCTCCACTTT.

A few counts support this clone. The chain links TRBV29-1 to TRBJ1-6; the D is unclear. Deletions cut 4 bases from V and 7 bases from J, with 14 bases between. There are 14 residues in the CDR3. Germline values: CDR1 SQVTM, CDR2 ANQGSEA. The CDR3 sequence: CSVVWGTDNSPLHF. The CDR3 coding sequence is TGCAGCGTTGTTTGGGGTACCGACAATTCACCCCTCCACTTT.

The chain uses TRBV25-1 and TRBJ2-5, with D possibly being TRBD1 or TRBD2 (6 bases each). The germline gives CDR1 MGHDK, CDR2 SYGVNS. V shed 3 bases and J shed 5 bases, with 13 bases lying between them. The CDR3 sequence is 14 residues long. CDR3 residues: CASSELGGHETQYF. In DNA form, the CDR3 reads TGTGCCAGCAGTGAGCTGGGGGGCCACGAGACCCAGTACTTC.

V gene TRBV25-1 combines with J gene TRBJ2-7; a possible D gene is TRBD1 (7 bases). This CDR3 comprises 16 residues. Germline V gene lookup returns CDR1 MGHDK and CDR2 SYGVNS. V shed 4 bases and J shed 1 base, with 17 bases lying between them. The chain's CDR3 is CASSGGTLQGSYEQYF. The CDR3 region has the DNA TGTGCCAGCAGTGGTGGGACTCTACAGGGGTCCTACGAGCAGTACTTC.

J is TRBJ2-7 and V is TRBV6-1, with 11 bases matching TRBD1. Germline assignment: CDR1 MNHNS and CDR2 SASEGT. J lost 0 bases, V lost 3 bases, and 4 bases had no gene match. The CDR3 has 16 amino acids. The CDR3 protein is CASSDPGTGGSYEQYF. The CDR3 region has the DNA TGTGCCAGCAGTGACCCCGGGACAGGGGGCTCCTACGAGCAGTACTTC.

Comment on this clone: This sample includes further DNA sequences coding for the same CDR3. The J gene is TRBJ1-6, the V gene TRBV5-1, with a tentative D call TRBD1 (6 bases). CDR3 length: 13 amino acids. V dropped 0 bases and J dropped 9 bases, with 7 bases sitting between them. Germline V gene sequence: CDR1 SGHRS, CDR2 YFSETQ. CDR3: CASSLEGGSPLHF. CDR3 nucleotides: TGCGCCAGCAGCTTGGAGGGGGGTTCACCCCTCCACTTT.

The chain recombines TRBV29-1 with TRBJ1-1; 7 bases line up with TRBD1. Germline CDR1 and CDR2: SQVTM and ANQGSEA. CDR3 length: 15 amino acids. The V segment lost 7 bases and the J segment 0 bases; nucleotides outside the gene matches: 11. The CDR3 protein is CSGPGTEILNTEAFF. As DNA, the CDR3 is TGCAGCGGCCCCGGGACAGAGATCCTGAACACTGAAGCTTTCTTT.

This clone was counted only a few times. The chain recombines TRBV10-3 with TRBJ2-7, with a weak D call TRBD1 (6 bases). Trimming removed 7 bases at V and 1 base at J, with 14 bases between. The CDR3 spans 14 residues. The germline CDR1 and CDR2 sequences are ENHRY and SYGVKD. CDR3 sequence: CAIKETGASYEQYF. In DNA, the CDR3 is TGTGCCATCAAGGAGACAGGTGCTTCCTACGAGCAGTACTTC.

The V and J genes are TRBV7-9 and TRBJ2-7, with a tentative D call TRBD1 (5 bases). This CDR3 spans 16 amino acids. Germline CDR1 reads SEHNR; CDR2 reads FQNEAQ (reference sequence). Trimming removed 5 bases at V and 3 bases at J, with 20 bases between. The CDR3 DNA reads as TGTGCCAGCAGCCAGGTGGGCAGGGCGGATTACTACGAGCAGTACTTC. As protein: CASSQVGRADYYEQYF.

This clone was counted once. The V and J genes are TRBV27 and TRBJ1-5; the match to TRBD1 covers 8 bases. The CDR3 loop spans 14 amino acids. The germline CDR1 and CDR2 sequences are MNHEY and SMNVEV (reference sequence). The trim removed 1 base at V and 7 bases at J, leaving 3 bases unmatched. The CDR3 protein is CASSLLQGGQPQHF. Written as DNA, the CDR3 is TGTGCCAGCAGTTTATTACAGGGGGGGCAGCCCCAGCATTTT.